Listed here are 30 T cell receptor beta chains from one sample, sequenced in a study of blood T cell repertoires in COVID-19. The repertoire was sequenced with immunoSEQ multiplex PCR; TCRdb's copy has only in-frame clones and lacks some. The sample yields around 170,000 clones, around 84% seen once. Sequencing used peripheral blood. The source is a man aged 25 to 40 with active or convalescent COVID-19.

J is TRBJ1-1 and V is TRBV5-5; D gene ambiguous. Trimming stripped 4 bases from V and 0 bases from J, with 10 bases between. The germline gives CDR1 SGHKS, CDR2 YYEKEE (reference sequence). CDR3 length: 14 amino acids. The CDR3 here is CASSTTSMNTEAFF. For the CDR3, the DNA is TGTGCCAGCAGCACTACAAGTATGAACACTGAAGCTTTCTTT.

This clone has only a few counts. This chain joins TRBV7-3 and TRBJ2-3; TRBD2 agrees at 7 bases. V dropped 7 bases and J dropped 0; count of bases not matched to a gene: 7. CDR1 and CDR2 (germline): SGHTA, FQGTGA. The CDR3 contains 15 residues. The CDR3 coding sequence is TGTGCCAGCAACCTCGGGGGGTTAAGCACAGATACGCAGTATTTT. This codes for CASNLGGLSTDTQYF.

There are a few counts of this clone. CDR3 loop: CATSRDGGSRNQPQHF. In DNA form, the CDR3 reads TGTGCCACCAGCAGAGATGGGGGCAGTCGCAATCAGCCCCAGCATTTT. The chain links TRBV15 to TRBJ1-5; the D gene is possibly TRBD1 (6 bases). V lost 0 bases and J 2 bases, leaving 11 bases between the germline ends. The CDR3 has 16 amino acids. Per the germline V gene, CDR1 is LNHNV and CDR2 is YYDKDF (reference sequence). Full variable domain (outside the CDR3, taken from reference TRBV15 and TRBJ1-5): DAMVIQNPRYQVTQFGKPVTLSCSQTLNHNVMYWYQQKSSQAPKLLFHYYDKDFNNEADTPDNFQSRRPNTSFCFLDIRSPGLGDTAMYLCATSRDGGSRNQPQHFGDGTRLSIL.

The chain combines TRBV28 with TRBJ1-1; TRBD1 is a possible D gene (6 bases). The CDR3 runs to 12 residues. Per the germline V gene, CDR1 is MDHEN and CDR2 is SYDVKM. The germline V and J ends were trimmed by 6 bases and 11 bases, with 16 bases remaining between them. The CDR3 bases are TGTGCCAGCAGCGTCGAAGGGGGTATGGCTTTCTTT. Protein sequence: CASSVEGGMAFF.

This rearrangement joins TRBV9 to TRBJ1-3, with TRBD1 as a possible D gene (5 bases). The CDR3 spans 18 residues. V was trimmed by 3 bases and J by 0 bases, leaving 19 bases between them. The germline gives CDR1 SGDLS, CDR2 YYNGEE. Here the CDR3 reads CASSDRGSSWGSGNTIYF. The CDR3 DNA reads TGTGCCAGCAGCGACCGGGGGTCATCATGGGGCTCTGGAAACACCATATATTTT.

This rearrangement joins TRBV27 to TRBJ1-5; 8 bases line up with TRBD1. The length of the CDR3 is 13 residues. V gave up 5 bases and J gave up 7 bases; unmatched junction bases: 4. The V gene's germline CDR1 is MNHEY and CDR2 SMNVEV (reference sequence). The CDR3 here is CASSPDRGQPQHF. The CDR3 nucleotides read TGTGCCAGCAGTCCCGACAGGGGACAGCCCCAGCATTTT.

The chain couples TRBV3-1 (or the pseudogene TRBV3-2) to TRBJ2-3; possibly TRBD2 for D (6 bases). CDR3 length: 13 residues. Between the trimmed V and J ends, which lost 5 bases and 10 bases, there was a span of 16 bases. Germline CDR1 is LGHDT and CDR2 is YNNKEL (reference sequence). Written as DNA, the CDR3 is TGTGCCAGCAGCAACCCAAGGAAGCGGGCGCAGTATTTT. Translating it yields CASSNPRKRAQYF.

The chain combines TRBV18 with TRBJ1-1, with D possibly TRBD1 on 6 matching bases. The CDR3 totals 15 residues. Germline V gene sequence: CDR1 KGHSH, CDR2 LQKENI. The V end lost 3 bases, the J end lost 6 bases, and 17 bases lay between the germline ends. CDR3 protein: CASSPPGQTDAEAFF. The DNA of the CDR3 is TGTGCCAGCTCACCGCCGGGACAAACGGACGCTGAAGCTTTCTTT.

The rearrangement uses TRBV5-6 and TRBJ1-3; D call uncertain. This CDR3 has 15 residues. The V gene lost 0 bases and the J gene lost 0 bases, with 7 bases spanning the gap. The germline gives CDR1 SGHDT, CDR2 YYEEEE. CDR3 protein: CASSLVQSSGNTIYF. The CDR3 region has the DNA TGTGCCAGCAGCTTGGTTCAGTCCTCTGGAAACACCATATATTTT.

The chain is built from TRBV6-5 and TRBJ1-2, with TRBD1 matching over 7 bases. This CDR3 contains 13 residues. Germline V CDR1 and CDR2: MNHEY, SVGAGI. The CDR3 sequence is CAILETGVYGYTF. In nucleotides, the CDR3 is TGTGCTATACTGGAAACAGGGGTCTATGGCTACACCTTC.

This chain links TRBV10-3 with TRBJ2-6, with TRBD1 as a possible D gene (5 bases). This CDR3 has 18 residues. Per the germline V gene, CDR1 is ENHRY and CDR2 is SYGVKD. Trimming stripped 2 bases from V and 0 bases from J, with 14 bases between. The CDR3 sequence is CAISEDSALFSGANVLTF. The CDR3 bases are TGTGCCATCAGTGAGGACAGCGCCCTTTTCTCTGGGGCCAACGTCCTGACTTTC.

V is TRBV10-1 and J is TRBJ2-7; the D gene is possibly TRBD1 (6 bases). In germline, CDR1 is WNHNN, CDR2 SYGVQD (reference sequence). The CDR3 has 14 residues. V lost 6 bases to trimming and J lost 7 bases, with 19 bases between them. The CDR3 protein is CASRADRGLGEQYF. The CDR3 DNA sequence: TGCGCCAGCAGGGCGGACAGAGGGCTGGGGGAGCAGTACTTC.

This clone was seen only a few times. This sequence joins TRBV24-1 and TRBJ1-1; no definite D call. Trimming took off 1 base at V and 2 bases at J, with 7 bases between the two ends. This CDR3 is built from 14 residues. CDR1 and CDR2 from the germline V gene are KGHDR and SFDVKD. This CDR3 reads CATSDLNTNTEAFF. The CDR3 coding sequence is TGTGCCACCAGTGATTTAAACACCAACACTGAAGCTTTCTTT.

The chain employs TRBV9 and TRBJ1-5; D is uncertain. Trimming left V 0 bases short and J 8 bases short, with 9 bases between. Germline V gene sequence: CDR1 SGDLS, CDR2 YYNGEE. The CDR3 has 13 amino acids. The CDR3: CASSVGSREPQHF. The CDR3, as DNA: TGTGCCAGCAGCGTAGGATCGCGGGAGCCCCAGCATTTT. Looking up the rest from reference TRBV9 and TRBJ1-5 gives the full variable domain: DSGVTQTPKHLITATGQRVTLRCSPRSGDLSVYWYQQSLDQGLQFLIQYYNGEERAKGNILERFSAQQFPDLHSELNLSSLELGDSALYFCASSVGSREPQHFGDGTRLSIL.

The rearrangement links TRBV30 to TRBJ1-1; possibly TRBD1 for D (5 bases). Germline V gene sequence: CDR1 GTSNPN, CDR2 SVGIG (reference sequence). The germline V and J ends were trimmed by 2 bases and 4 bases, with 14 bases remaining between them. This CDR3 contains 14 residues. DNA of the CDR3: TGTGCCTGGAGTCTAGACAGTAGTTTCACTGAAGCTTTCTTT. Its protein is CAWSLDSSFTEAFF.

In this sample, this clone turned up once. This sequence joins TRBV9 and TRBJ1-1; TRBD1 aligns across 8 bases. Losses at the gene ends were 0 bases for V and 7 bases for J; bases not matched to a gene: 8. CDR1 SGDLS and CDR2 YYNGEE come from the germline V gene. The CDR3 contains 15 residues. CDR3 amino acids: CASSVVGRGLDEAFF. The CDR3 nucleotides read TGTGCCAGCAGCGTAGTAGGCAGGGGGCTGGATGAAGCTTTCTTT.

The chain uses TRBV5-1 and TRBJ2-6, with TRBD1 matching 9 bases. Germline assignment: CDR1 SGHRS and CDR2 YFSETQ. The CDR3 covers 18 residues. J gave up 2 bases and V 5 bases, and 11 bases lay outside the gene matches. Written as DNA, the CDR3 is TGCGCCAGCAGAGAGCCAAGGACAGGGGTAGCTGGGGCCAACGTCCTGACTTTC. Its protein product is CASREPRTGVAGANVLTF. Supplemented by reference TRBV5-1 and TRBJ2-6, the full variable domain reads KAGVTQTPRYLIKTRGQQVTLSCSPISGHRSVSWYQQTPGQGLQFLFEYFSETQRNKGNFPGRFSGRQFSNSRSEMNVSTLELGDSALYLCASREPRTGVAGANVLTFGAGSRLTVL.

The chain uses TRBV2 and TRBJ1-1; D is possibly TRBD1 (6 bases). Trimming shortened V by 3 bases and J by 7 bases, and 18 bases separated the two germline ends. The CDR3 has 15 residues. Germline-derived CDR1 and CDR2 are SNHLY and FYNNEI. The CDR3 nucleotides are TGTGCCAGCAGTGAGAGCACCCAGGGACAAGGTGAAGCTTTCTTT. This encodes CASSESTQGQGEAFF.

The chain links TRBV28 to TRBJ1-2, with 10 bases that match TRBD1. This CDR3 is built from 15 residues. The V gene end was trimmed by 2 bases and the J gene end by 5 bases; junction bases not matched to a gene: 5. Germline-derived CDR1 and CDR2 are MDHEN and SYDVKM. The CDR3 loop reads CASSLVRTGGYGYTF. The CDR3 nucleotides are TGTGCCAGCAGTTTAGTTAGGACAGGGGGATATGGCTACACCTTC.

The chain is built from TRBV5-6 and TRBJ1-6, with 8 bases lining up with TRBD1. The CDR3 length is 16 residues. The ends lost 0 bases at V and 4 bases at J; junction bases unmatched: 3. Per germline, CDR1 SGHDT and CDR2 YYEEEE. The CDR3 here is CASSLAGGGYNSPLHF. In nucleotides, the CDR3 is TGTGCCAGCAGCTTGGCAGGGGGCGGTTATAATTCACCCCTCCACTTT.

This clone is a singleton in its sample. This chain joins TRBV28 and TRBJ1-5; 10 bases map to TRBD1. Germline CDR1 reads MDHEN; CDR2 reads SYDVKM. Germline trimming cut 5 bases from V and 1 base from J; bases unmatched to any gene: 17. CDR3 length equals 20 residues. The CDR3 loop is CASSPGTGVDQPLSNQPQHF. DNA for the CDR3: TGTGCCAGCAGTCCAGGGACAGGGGTTGACCAACCTCTCAGCAATCAGCCCCAGCATTTT.

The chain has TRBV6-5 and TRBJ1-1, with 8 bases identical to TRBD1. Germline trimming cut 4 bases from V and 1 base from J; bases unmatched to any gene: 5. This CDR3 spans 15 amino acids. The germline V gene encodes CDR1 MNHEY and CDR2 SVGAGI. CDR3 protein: CASSSDREGNTEAFF. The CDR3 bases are TGTGCCAGCAGTTCGGACAGGGAGGGGAACACTGAAGCTTTCTTT.

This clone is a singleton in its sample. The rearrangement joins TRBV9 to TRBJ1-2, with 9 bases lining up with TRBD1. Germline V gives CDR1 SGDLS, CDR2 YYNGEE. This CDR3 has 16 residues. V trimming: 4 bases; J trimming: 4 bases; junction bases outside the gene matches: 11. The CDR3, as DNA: TGTGCCAGCAGCCCAGGGGGGACAGGGAGCAGCTATGGCTACACCTTC. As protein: CASSPGGTGSSYGYTF.

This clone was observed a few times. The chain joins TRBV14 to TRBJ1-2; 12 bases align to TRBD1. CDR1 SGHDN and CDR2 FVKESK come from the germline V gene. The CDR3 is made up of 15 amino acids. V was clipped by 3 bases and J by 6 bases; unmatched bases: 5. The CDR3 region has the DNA TGTGCCAGCAGCCATTTGGGGACAGGGGGCGATGGCTACACCTTC. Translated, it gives CASSHLGTGGDGYTF.

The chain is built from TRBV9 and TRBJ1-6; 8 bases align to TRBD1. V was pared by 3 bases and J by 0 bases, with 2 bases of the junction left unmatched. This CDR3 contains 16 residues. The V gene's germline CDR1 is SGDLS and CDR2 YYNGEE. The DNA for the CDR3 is TGTGCCAGCAGCGCCGGACAGGGCTCCTATAATTCACCCCTCCACTTT. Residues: CASSAGQGSYNSPLHF.

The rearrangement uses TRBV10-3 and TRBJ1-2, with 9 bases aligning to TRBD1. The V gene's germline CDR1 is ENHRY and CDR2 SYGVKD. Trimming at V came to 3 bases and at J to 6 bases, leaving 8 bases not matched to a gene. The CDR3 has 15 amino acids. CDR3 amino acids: CAISERGQGTHGYTF. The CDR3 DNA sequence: TGTGCCATCAGTGAACGCGGACAGGGGACACATGGCTACACCTTC.

Written as DNA, the CDR3 is TGTGCCAGCAGGGACACAGGGATTGCTAATGAAAAACTGTTTTTT. Amino acids: CASRDTGIANEKLFF. The chain carries TRBV6-5 and TRBJ1-4; perhaps TRBD1 as D (6 bases). Per germline, CDR1 MNHEY and CDR2 SVGAGI. V was pared by 6 bases and J by 3 bases, with 14 bases between. The length of the CDR3 is 15 residues.

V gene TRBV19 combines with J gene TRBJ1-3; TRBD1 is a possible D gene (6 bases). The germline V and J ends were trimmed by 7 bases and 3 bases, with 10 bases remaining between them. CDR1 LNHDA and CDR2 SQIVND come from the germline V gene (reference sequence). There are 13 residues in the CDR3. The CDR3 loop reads CASTGTLGNTIYF. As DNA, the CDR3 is TGTGCCAGTACCGGGACACTTGGAAACACCATATATTTT.

Here the CDR3 reads CATSEDTGSGEKLFF. In DNA form, the CDR3 reads TGTGCCACCAGTGAGGATACAGGGAGCGGTGAAAAACTGTTTTTT. The chain recombines TRBV24-1 with TRBJ1-4; D might be TRBD1 (6 bases). Trimming removed 4 bases at V and 7 bases at J, with 15 bases between. Looked up from germline, CDR1 is KGHDR and CDR2 is SFDVKD. The CDR3 runs to 15 residues.

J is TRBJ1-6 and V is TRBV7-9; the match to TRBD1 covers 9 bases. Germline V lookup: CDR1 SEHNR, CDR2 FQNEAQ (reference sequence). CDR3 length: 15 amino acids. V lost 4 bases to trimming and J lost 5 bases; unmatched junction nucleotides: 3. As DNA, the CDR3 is TGTGCCAGCAGCTCCGGGACAGGGAATAATTCACCCCTCCACTTT. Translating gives CASSSGTGNNSPLHF.